The clone carrying this TCR beta chain was counted once. The antigen remains unidentified. Sequencing libraries made from TCR beta cDNA carried unique molecular identifiers. Using its own MiXCR run on the PCR reads, TCRdb lists one record per CDR3 protein. The data contain approximately 730,000 distinct CDR3 sequences, roughly 29% of them singletons. The V end was cut by 3 bases, the J end by 3 bases, with 9 bases between. This CDR3 comprises 14 residues. From germline, CDR1 is SGDLS and CDR2 YYNGEE. The sample belongs to a study of post-analysis software for immune sequencing data. The study, taken as a whole, reports: Patients had higher frequencies than controls of about 5 TRBV segments, including TRBV5-6, TRBV5-1 and TRBV20-1. For normalized Chao1 diversity, multiple sclerosis patients scored significantly lower than controls did.

The source is a girl under 18 with multiple sclerosis. Source material: blood. The chain links TRBV9 to TRBJ2-2, with D hard to call. The CDR3 here is CASSAFGDTGELFF. The CDR3 nucleotides are TGTGCCAGCAGCGCTTTTGGGGACACCGGGGAGCTGTTTTTT. Combining the CDR3 with reference TRBV9 and TRBJ2-2 gives the whole variable domain DSGVTQTPKHLITATGQRVTLRCSPRSGDLSVYWYQQSLDQGLQFLIQYYNGEERAKGNILERFSAQQFPDLHSELNLSSLELGDSALYFCASSAFGDTGELFFGEGSRLTVL.